This T cell receptor beta chain was recovered during a study of blood T cell repertoires in COVID-19. The protocol was immunoSEQ multiplex PCR, while the TCRdb copy is restricted to in-frame clones and leaves out a portion. The sample includes approximately 190,000 clones, roughly 86% of them seen just once. The origin of this receptor is a woman in her 40s in a cohort exposed to, infected with or recovered from COVID-19 (not recorded which). Sequencing input: PBMCs or T cells enriched from blood (not recorded which).

Here the CDR3 DNA reads TGTGCCAGCAGTAGACAGGGTAATGAAAAACTGTTTTTT. Its protein product is CASSRQGNEKLFF. The chain is built from TRBV25-1 and TRBJ1-4, with TRBD1 matching over 7 bases. The germline V gene encodes CDR1 MGHDK and CDR2 SYGVNS. This CDR3 has 13 residues. V lost 5 bases to trimming and J lost 4 bases; unmatched junction nucleotides: 1. Full variable domain (missing parts from reference TRBV25-1 and TRBJ1-4): EADIYQTPRYLVIGTGKKITLECSQTMGHDKMYWYQQDPGMELHLIHYSYGVNSTEKGDLSSESTVSRIRTEHFPLTLESARPSHTSQYLCASSRQGNEKLFFGSGTQLSVL.